This T cell receptor beta chain appears in the sequencing data of a study of identical twins. MiXCR was run by TCRdb on the 5' RACE reads, yielding one entry per CDR3 protein. The sample yields 700,000 or so distinct CDR3 sequences, 8.5% to 9.5% seen once. Trimming removed 5 bases at V and 1 base at J, with 18 bases between. Per germline, CDR1 SQVTM and CDR2 ANQGSEA. This CDR3 region has 15 residues. This clonotype was detected ten times or more. Its antigen remains unidentified. Study results and limitations: Where beta out-of-frame sequences were concerned, excess twin sharing was weaker. High-abundance cord blood beta clonotypes had fewer insertions; memory repertoires showed none.

Healthy Caucasians alone served as donors. These sequences were also reported in another study, on yellow fever vaccine responses in identical twins.

V gene TRBV29-1 combines with J gene TRBJ2-7, with D possibly matching TRBD2 (6 bases). This TCR was recovered from a woman aged 18-29 years in good health. The specimen sequenced was PBMCs. The DNA for the CDR3 is TGCAGCGTTTCGCCTCCAGGGACTGAGTCCTACGAGCAGTACTTC. Its protein product is CSVSPPGTESYEQYF.